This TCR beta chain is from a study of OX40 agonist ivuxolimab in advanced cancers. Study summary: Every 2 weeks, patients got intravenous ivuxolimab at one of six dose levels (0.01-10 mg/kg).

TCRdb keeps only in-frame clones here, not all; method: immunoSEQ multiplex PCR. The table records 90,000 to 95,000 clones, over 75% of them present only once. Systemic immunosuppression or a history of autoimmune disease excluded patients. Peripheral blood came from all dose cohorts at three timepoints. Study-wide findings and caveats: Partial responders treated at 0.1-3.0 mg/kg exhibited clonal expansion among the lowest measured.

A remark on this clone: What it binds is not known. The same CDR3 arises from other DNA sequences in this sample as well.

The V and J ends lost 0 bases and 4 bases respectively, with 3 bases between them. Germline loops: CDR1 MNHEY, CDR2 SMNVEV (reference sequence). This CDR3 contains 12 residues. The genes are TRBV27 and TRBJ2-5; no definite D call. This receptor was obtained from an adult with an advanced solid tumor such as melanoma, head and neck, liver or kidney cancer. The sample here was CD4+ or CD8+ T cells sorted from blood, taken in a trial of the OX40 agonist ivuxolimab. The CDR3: CASSLSGETQYF. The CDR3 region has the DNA TGTGCCAGCAGTTTATCTGGAGAGACCCAGTACTTC.